This T cell receptor (beta chain) was recorded in a study of blood T cells in healthy people across ages. The V gene's germline CDR1 is SGDLS and CDR2 YYNGEE. This CDR3 spans 14 amino acids. Losses at the gene ends were 4 bases for V and 6 bases for J; bases not matched to a gene: 8. A second about 7 to 11 cycle PCR used barcoded and J-beta primers. MiXCR was run by TCRdb on the 5' RACE reads, yielding one entry per CDR3 protein. The profile shows some 760,000 distinct CDR3 sequences, about 25% of them singletons. These records were also assigned to another study, of T cells of mothers and their children.

The sequencing input was blood. This clonotype was obtained from a boy between 10 and 17 years old in good health. The V call is TRBV9, the J call TRBJ2-3; 7 bases are a match to TRBD2. The CDR3 is CASSNGGGRDTQYF. The CDR3, as DNA: TGTGCCAGCAGCAATGGGGGAGGGCGTGATACGCAGTATTTT.